A selection of T cell receptor beta chains follows, all from one sample in a study of shared clonotypes between healthy human individuals. Sequencing used immunoSEQ multiplex PCR; TCRdb keeps in-frame clones, though not all of them. The sample contains about 2 million clones, about 95% of which appear only once. Specimen: naive CD8+ T cells sorted from blood. Receptors originate from a man between 18 and 35 years old in good health. CDR3s include the opening cysteine and the closing phenylalanine or tryptophan. The order of the fields is V gene, clone size, D gene, CDR3 length, J gene, CDR3 protein, CDR3 DNA. The D gene is left open where the match is weak. Some rows have no size entry. The others give once, few or many, or a class for an expanded clone.

v_gene: TRBV2; abundance: .; d_gene: TRBD1; len: 16; j_gene: TRBJ2-2; CDR3aa: CASREQGAPNTGELFF; CDR3nt: TGTGCCAGCAGGGAACAGGGGGCCCCGAACACCGGGGAGCTGTTTTTT
v_gene: TRBV7-9; abundance: .; d_gene: .; len: 13; j_gene: TRBJ2-3; CDR3aa: CASSLIERPTQYF; CDR3nt: TGTGCCAGCAGCTTAATTGAAAGACCCACGCAGTATTTT
v_gene: TRBV27; abundance: .; d_gene: .; len: 13; j_gene: TRBJ1-5; CDR3aa: CASSPWLGQPQHF; CDR3nt: TGTGCCAGCAGCCCATGGTTGGGTCAGCCCCAGCATTTT
v_gene: TRBV4-1; abundance: .; d_gene: .; len: 17; j_gene: TRBJ2-7; CDR3aa: CASSHKTGPRSSYEQYF; CDR3nt: TGCGCCAGCAGCCACAAAACAGGGCCTAGGAGCTCCTACGAGCAGTACTTC
v_gene: TRBV9; abundance: .; d_gene: .; len: 16; j_gene: TRBJ1-1; CDR3aa: CASSPGAQGANTEAFF; CDR3nt: TGTGCCAGCAGCCCCGGGGCACAGGGAGCCAACACTGAAGCTTTCTTT
v_gene: TRBV13; abundance: .; d_gene: .; len: 14; j_gene: TRBJ2-1; CDR3aa: CASSLVRGADEQFF; CDR3nt: TGTGCCAGCAGCTTAGTAAGGGGGGCGGACGAGCAGTTCTTC
v_gene: TRBV5-4; abundance: .; d_gene: .; len: 13; j_gene: TRBJ2-3; CDR3aa: CASSPPGTDTQYF; CDR3nt: TGTGCCAGCAGCCCCCCAGGTACAGATACGCAGTATTTT
v_gene: TRBV6-5; abundance: .; d_gene: .; len: 13; j_gene: TRBJ2-2; CDR3aa: CASSYGVTGELFF; CDR3nt: TGTGCCAGCAGTTACGGGGTCACCGGGGAGCTGTTTTTT
v_gene: TRBV4-3; abundance: .; d_gene: TRBD2; len: 15; j_gene: TRBJ2-7; CDR3aa: CASSQTSGSSDEQYF; CDR3nt: TGCGCCAGCAGCCAGACTAGCGGGAGTAGCGACGAGCAGTACTTC
v_gene: TRBV4-3; abundance: .; d_gene: .; len: 16; j_gene: TRBJ2-6; CDR3aa: CASSQDAISGANVLTF; CDR3nt: TGCGCCAGCAGCCAAGATGCGATCTCTGGGGCCAACGTCCTGACTTTC
v_gene: TRBV5-4; abundance: once; d_gene: .; len: 15; j_gene: TRBJ2-1; CDR3aa: CASSLRAASDNEQFF; CDR3nt: TGTGCCAGCAGCTTGAGAGCGGCTTCCGACAATGAGCAGTTCTTC
v_gene: TRBV9; abundance: .; d_gene: TRBD2; len: 16; j_gene: TRBJ2-7; CDR3aa: CASSEGLAGGLYEQYF; CDR3nt: TGTGCCAGCAGCGAGGGACTAGCGGGGGGGCTCTACGAGCAGTACTTC
v_gene: TRBV5-1; abundance: .; d_gene: .; len: 14; j_gene: TRBJ2-5; CDR3aa: CASSPAGSQETQYF; CDR3nt: TGCGCCAGCAGTCCCGCCGGCAGCCAAGAGACCCAGTACTTC
v_gene: TRBV9; abundance: once; d_gene: .; len: 14; j_gene: TRBJ2-3; CDR3aa: CASSVRLAGGEQYF; CDR3nt: TGTGCCAGCAGCGTCAGGCTGGCCGGAGGTGAGCAGTATTTT
v_gene: TRBV9; abundance: .; d_gene: TRBD1; len: 16; j_gene: TRBJ1-2; CDR3aa: CASSVALGDRDYGYTF; CDR3nt: TGTGCCAGCAGCGTAGCTCTTGGGGACAGAGACTATGGCTACACCTTC
v_gene: TRBV7-9; abundance: .; d_gene: .; len: 12; j_gene: TRBJ2-2; CDR3aa: CAPTEWTGELFF; CDR3nt: TGTGCCCCTACTGAGTGGACCGGGGAGCTGTTTTTT
v_gene: TRBV5-1; abundance: .; d_gene: TRBD1; len: 16; j_gene: TRBJ2-7; CDR3aa: CASSYTTDRGSYEQYF; CDR3nt: TGCGCCAGCAGCTATACCACGGACAGGGGGAGCTACGAGCAGTACTTC
v_gene: TRBV4-1; abundance: few; d_gene: TRBD1; len: 14; j_gene: TRBJ1-6; CDR3aa: CASSRGQGGSPLHF; CDR3nt: TGCGCCAGCAGCCGAGGACAGGGAGGTTCACCCCTCCACTTT
v_gene: TRBV5-6; abundance: .; d_gene: .; len: 15; j_gene: TRBJ2-1; CDR3aa: CASSFRRSSVNEQFF; CDR3nt: TGTGCCAGCAGCTTTCGTCGGAGCTCGGTGAATGAGCAGTTCTTC
v_gene: TRBV10-2; abundance: .; d_gene: .; len: 14; j_gene: TRBJ1-1; CDR3aa: CASLRAGSNTEAFF; CDR3nt: TGCGCCAGCCTTCGAGCGGGATCGAACACTGAAGCTTTCTTT
v_gene: TRBV6-6; abundance: .; d_gene: .; len: 14; j_gene: TRBJ2-7; CDR3aa: CASSYSSGSYEQYF; CDR3nt: TGTGCCAGCAGTTACTCCTCTGGTTCCTACGAGCAGTACTTC
v_gene: TRBV7-9; abundance: .; d_gene: .; len: 18; j_gene: TRBJ1-1; CDR3aa: CASSLATGYGSVGTEAFF; CDR3nt: TGTGCCAGCAGCTTAGCTACGGGGTACGGTAGTGTAGGCACTGAAGCTTTCTTT
v_gene: TRBV12-5; abundance: .; d_gene: .; len: 18; j_gene: TRBJ2-7; CDR3aa: CASGLDTGGWDTAYEQYF; CDR3nt: TGTGCTAGTGGTTTGGATACTGGAGGGTGGGACACCGCCTACGAGCAGTACTTC
v_gene: TRBV11-2; abundance: .; d_gene: .; len: 17; j_gene: TRBJ2-3; CDR3aa: CASSLDPGVPYTDTQYF; CDR3nt: TGTGCCAGCAGCTTAGACCCAGGGGTCCCTTACACAGATACGCAGTATTTT
v_gene: TRBV11-3; abundance: .; d_gene: TRBD2; len: 16; j_gene: TRBJ2-5; CDR3aa: CASSLGRLAIQETQYF; CDR3nt: TGTGCCAGCAGCTTGGGTCGACTAGCGATACAAGAGACCCAGTACTTC
v_gene: TRBV10-3; abundance: .; d_gene: .; len: 13; j_gene: TRBJ2-7; CDR3aa: CASRTALSYEQYF; CDR3nt: TGTGCCAGCAGGACAGCTCTCTCCTACGAGCAGTACTTC
v_gene: TRBV27; abundance: .; d_gene: .; len: 15; j_gene: TRBJ1-2; CDR3aa: CASSPGGGGLVGYTF; CDR3nt: TGTGCCAGCAGCCCGGGAGGGGGGGGCCTCGTTGGCTACACCTTC
v_gene: TRBV18; abundance: .; d_gene: .; len: 15; j_gene: TRBJ1-2; CDR3aa: CASSPLERGDYGYTF; CDR3nt: TGTGCCAGCTCACCATTGGAAAGGGGGGACTATGGCTACACCTTC
v_gene: TRBV11-2; abundance: .; d_gene: .; len: 13; j_gene: TRBJ2-7; CDR3aa: CASSLAADYEQYF; CDR3nt: TGTGCCAGCAGCTTAGCCGCAGACTACGAGCAGTACTTC
v_gene: TRBV2; abundance: .; d_gene: TRBD2; len: 12; j_gene: TRBJ2-7; CDR3aa: CARGTNSYEQYF; CDR3nt: TGTGCCAGGGGGACTAATAGCTACGAGCAGTACTTC
v_gene: TRBV2; abundance: .; d_gene: TRBD1; len: 14; j_gene: TRBJ1-1; CDR3aa: CASSSDRADTEAFF; CDR3nt: TGTGCCAGCAGTTCAGACAGGGCTGACACTGAAGCTTTCTTT
v_gene: TRBV27; abundance: .; d_gene: TRBD2; len: 16; j_gene: TRBJ2-7; CDR3aa: CASSLSSGEVGYEQYF; CDR3nt: TGTGCCAGCAGTTTGTCCAGCGGGGAAGTGGGCTACGAGCAGTACTTC
v_gene: TRBV29-1; abundance: .; d_gene: .; len: 12; j_gene: TRBJ2-7; CDR3aa: CSVRLDSYEQYF; CDR3nt: TGCAGCGTTCGCCTAGACAGCTACGAGCAGTACTTC
v_gene: TRBV27; abundance: once; d_gene: .; len: 14; j_gene: TRBJ1-6; CDR3aa: CASKEGTPASPLHF; CDR3nt: TGTGCCAGCAAGGAGGGGACACCGGCGTCACCCCTCCACTTT
v_gene: TRBV4-1; abundance: .; d_gene: .; len: 14; j_gene: TRBJ1-5; CDR3aa: CASSQVGGRQPQHF; CDR3nt: TGCGCCAGCAGCCAAGTCGGGGGGCGGCAGCCCCAGCATTTT
v_gene: TRBV27; abundance: .; d_gene: .; len: 15; j_gene: TRBJ1-1; CDR3aa: CASSPLPAVNTEAFF; CDR3nt: TGTGCCAGCAGTCCTCTTCCCGCCGTGAACACTGAAGCTTTCTTT
v_gene: TRBV27; abundance: .; d_gene: .; len: 12; j_gene: TRBJ2-7; CDR3aa: CASSLSRGEQYF; CDR3nt: TGTGCCAGCAGTTTATCTCGGGGCGAGCAGTACTTC